This T cell receptor beta chain was sequenced for a study of shared clonotypes between healthy human individuals. The junction had 15 bases not matched to a gene; V was cut back by 4 bases and J by 4 bases. CDR3 size: 17 residues. CDR1 is LGHNA, CDR2 YSLEER, per germline. This table comes from immunoSEQ multiplex PCR, and its TCRdb copy is limited to in-frame clones, with some not included. The sample includes approximately 2.4 million clones, 90% to 97% seen only once; the top ten take over 0.1%. The chain is built from TRBV4-3 and TRBJ2-7; 8 nucleotides line up with TRBD2. The TCR was taken from a man younger than 30 in good health. Sequenced: naive CD4+ T cells sorted from blood. The subset here: CD45RA+ positively selected. This CDR3 is CASSLLTTAGVKYEQYF. The CDR3 DNA follows: TGCGCCAGCAGCCTCCTTACAACAGCGGGAGTGAAGTACGAGCAGTACTTC.